The subject of this entry is one TCR beta chain. This clone has a handful of counts. Its antigen specificity is not known. No much larger clonotype is one base removed from it; base qualities were not supplied. This record comes from a study of CD8+ T cells in alopecia areata (dated by TCRdb to about 2018). Notes on the research overall: The treated patients, all with moderate-to-severe alopecia areata, were enrolled in an open-label pilot trial of oral tofacitinib given at 5 to 10 mg twice daily. Tofacitinib was administered for 6 to 18 months, and 6 months of follow-up off drug were then conducted to assess delayed response and recurrence. For the treated patients, the SALT score, which quantifies what percentage of scalp surface area is affected, served as the measure of disease severity. High-throughput TCRbeta sequencing was used to examine T cell clonal expansion in alopecia areata in both the C3H/HeJ mouse model and human patients. In humans, TCRbeta sequencing was performed on scalp tissue and on sorted CD4+ and CD8+ peripheral blood T cells from healthy controls and from patients with patchy or totalis/universalis alopecia areata. Biopsies were taken from tofacitinib-treated patients at baseline and again at 4 and 24 weeks into treatment, and several of those patients also had a later scalp biopsy. Scalp clonality was compared across normal scalp (n=4), patchy alopecia areata scalp (n=8), and alopecia totalis/universalis scalp (n=8). The RNA source kit depended on sample type: the PAXgene miRNA kit for fixed scalp, the miRNeasy kit for PBMCs, and the RNeasy kit for mouse skin. Amplification of TCRbeta CDR3 regions was done by immunoSEQ multiplex PCR using 35 Vbeta forward primers and 13 Jbeta reverse primers. Study-wide conclusions, independent of this receptor: Unlike mouse skin, which is dominated by gammadelta T cells, normal human skin has resident alphabeta T cells that are also sequenced, and this complicates analysis of the scalp TCR repertoire. Many expanded lesional clones persisted in scalp and blood during tofacitinib treatment, which may partly explain relapse after stopping treatment. The treated cohort was small, with a single nonresponder, so links between baseline CD8+ expansion and response need larger studies. Compared with normal scalp, lesional scalp had higher clonality and more expanded CD8+ clones, particularly in alopecia totalis/universalis, a pattern that suggests antigenic drive. TCR sequences shared between patients were less clear than in mice, possibly partly because of HLA diversity in the patient population. Scalp clonality and the number of expanded CD8+ clones among the top 100 scalp clones were significantly decreased by tofacitinib.

The library was prepared using the immunoSEQ multiplex PCR assay. To provide template for TCR sequencing, every sample had RNA extracted and reverse transcribed into cDNA. First-strand cDNA was synthesized using SuperScript III with a 2:1 mix of oligo-dT and random hexamers. A synthetic immune receptor repertoire was used to assess amplification bias, and residual bias was removed computationally. The paper's data handling went like this. Raw reads were preprocessed to remove errors, and CDR3 was defined by IMGT conventions from the conserved cysteine to phenylalanine. Clonality was computed by normalizing Shannon entropy by log2 of the number of productive unique TCRs and subtracting the result from 1. Whether scalp clones were CD4 or CD8 was inferred by matching scalp TCRbeta sequences against CD4 and CD8 repertoires sorted from blood. TCRdb stores this immuneACCESS table with in-frame sequences only. Part of the clones is absent; in the studies checked, under half of the shortfall reflects unresolved V genes, and no reason is known for the rest. V and J calls and clone size are copied from that table; D and trimming were computed from the DNA. In this sample the table shows approximately 200,000 clones, roughly three fifths of which occur a single time. Less than 3.5% of the sample is in the top ten clones.

The time point label of this sample denotes: about 4 weeks on oral tofacitinib. The treatment or condition label on this specimen signifies: oral pan-JAK inhibitor, 5-10 mg twice daily. Lesional scalp punch biopsies and peripheral blood were obtained from alopecia areata patients. PBMCs were isolated by density centrifugation and stained for CD3, CD4 and CD8, after which CD4+ and CD8+ T cells were sorted on a FACSAria. This clonotype was sampled from a human donor with alopecia areata. The sample consisted of CD4+ T cells sorted from blood, taken at week 4, from a patient treated with tofacitinib.

The CDR3 region: CASSYSTGDQPQHF. The DNA sequence is as follows: TGTGCCAGCAGTTACTCGACGGGGGATCAGCCCCAGCATTTT. This chain is built from TRBV6-5 and TRBJ1-5; a weak D assignment points to TRBD1 (5 bases agree). The CDR3 measures 14 amino acids from cysteine to phenylalanine. Kept here is only the CDR3 DNA, which spans 42 bases and is read in frame from base 1. V is clipped by 0 bases and J by 5 bases, and the sequence between their germline boundaries is 8 bases long. CDR1 and CDR2 are read off the germline V gene as MNHEY and SVGAGI.